These 11 T cell receptor beta chains were sequenced from one sample in a study of CD8+ T cells in alopecia areata. cDNA serving as the sequencing template came from extracted, reverse transcribed RNA. TCRdb keeps only in-frame clones here, not all; method: immunoSEQ multiplex PCR. The sample has a few hundred thousand clones; 66% are singletons. The treatment was: oral pan-JAK inhibitor, 5-10 mg twice daily. Material: CD4+ T cells sorted from blood, obtained around week 44, from a patient treated with tofacitinib. Source of these receptors: a human donor with alopecia areata.

The CDR3, as DNA: TGCGCCAGCAGCTTGGAGGGTGATAAGAACACTGAAGCTTTCTTT. Translated, it gives CASSLEGDKNTEAFF. The J gene is TRBJ1-1, the V gene TRBV5-1, with D unresolved. Looked up from germline, CDR1 is SGHRS and CDR2 is YFSETQ. V was trimmed by 0 bases and J by 1 base, leaving 10 bases between them. This CDR3 has 15 residues.

The rearrangement uses TRBV7-2 and TRBJ1-2, with TRBD1 as a possible D gene (5 bases). V was trimmed by 0 bases and J by 1 base, leaving 9 bases between them. The length of the CDR3 is 15 residues. Germline lookup yields CDR1 SGHTA and CDR2 FQGNSA. The CDR3 loop is CASSLAHGGNYGYTF. The CDR3 region has the DNA TGTGCCAGCAGCTTAGCGCATGGGGGTAACTATGGCTACACCTTC.

Remarks on this clone: The sample contains more than one DNA sequence encoding this CDR3. The chain has TRBV29-1 and TRBJ1-2; D unresolved. Trimming shortened V by 5 bases and J by 8 bases, and 6 bases separated the two germline ends. CDR1 is SQVTM, CDR2 ANQGSEA, per germline. This CDR3 has 9 amino acids. CDR3 region: CSVSEGYTF. As DNA, the CDR3 is TGCAGCGTTTCAGAAGGCTACACCTTC. Drawing the rest from reference TRBV29-1 and TRBJ1-2, the complete variable domain is SAVISQKPSRDICQRGTSLTIQCQVDSQVTMMFWYRQQPGQSLTLIATANQGSEATYESGFVIDKFPISRPNLTFSTLTVSNMSPEDSSIYLCSVSEGYTFGSGTRLTVV.

J is TRBJ2-3 and V is TRBV7-9, with unresolved D. Trimming took 2 bases from V and 5 from J, leaving 17 bases between them. This CDR3 contains 16 residues. Per germline, CDR1 SEHNR and CDR2 FQNEAQ (reference sequence). This CDR3 is CASSLIRPNVGDTQYF. CDR3 bases: TGTGCCAGCAGCTTAATACGGCCTAATGTAGGAGATACGCAGTATTTT.

The chain joins TRBV29-1 to TRBJ1-1; a possible D gene is TRBD1 (5 bases). This CDR3 is built from 14 residues. The V end was cut by 7 bases, the J end by 0 bases, with 15 bases between. Germline-derived CDR1 and CDR2 are SQVTM and ANQGSEA. CDR3 sequence (DNA): TGCAGCGCCCGGGACGGTAGCATGAACACTGAAGCTTTCTTT. Residues: CSARDGSMNTEAFF. The full variable domain, its missing parts supplied by reference TRBV29-1 and TRBJ1-1, is SAVISQKPSRDICQRGTSLTIQCQVDSQVTMMFWYRQQPGQSLTLIATANQGSEATYESGFVIDKFPISRPNLTFSTLTVSNMSPEDSSIYLCSARDGSMNTEAFFGQGTRLTVV.

J is TRBJ2-3 and V is TRBV29-1; D is unclear. Deletions cut 4 bases from V and 5 bases from J, with 10 bases between. The CDR3 length is 12 residues. CDR1 and CDR2 from the germline V gene are SQVTM and ANQGSEA. This CDR3 is CSVGARGDTQYF. The CDR3 DNA reads as TGCAGCGTTGGGGCCCGCGGAGATACGCAGTATTTT.

This rearrangement joins TRBV29-1 to TRBJ2-7, with D possibly TRBD2 on 7 matching bases. The CDR3 is 13 amino acids. The V end lost 2 bases, the J end lost 5 bases, and 13 bases lay between the germline ends. Germline-derived CDR1 and CDR2 are SQVTM and ANQGSEA. CDR3 sequence: CSVESGGGDEQYF. The CDR3 DNA reads TGCAGCGTTGAATCGGGGGGCGGGGACGAGCAGTACTTC.

This clone was seen only once. The chain uses TRBV6-1 and TRBJ2-5; perhaps TRBD1 as D (7 bases). Germline V gene lookup returns CDR1 MNHNS and CDR2 SASEGT. The CDR3 length is 14 residues. Trimming removed 10 bases at V and 5 bases at J, with 20 bases between. CDR3 sequence: CAISGGAGGETQYF. DNA for the CDR3: TGTGCCATCAGCGGCGGTGCAGGGGGGGAGACCCAGTACTTC.

The rearrangement joins TRBV30 to TRBJ1-5, with a possible D match to TRBD1 (5 bases). The V and J ends lost 0 bases and 4 bases respectively, with 10 bases between them. The length of the CDR3 is 14 residues. Per the germline V gene, CDR1 is GTSNPN and CDR2 is SVGIG (reference sequence). CDR3 nucleotide sequence: TGTGCCTGGAGTGTGGGGCAGGATAATCAGCCCCAGCATTTT. Translated: CAWSVGQDNQPQHF.

The chain couples TRBV7-9 to TRBJ2-2, with TRBD1 matching 8 bases. Germline V gene data show CDR1 as SEHNR and CDR2 as FQNEAQ (reference sequence). CDR3 length: 14 amino acids. The V and J ends lost 3 bases and 4 bases, in that order; junction bases with no gene match: 1. The CDR3 coding sequence is TGTGCCAGCAGCTTCGGGACAGGCACCGGGGAGCTGTTTTTT. This gives the protein CASSFGTGTGELFF. Based on the CDR3 plus reference TRBV7-9 and TRBJ2-2, the full variable domain is DTGVSQNPRHKITKRGQNVTFRCDPISEHNRLYWYRQTLGQGPEFLTYFQNEAQLEKSRLLSDRFSAERPKGSFSTLEIQRTEQGDSAMYLCASSFGTGTGELFFGEGSRLTVL.

This clone was seen a few times. The chain combines TRBV27 with TRBJ1-2, with D uncertain. The CDR3 loop spans 13 amino acids. V was shortened by 6 bases and J by 0 bases, with 8 bases between the two germline ends. From germline, CDR1 is MNHEY and CDR2 SMNVEV (reference sequence). CDR3 nucleotide sequence: TGTGCCAGCAGCTCCGGACCTAACTATGGCTACACCTTC. Translating gives CASSSGPNYGYTF.